What follows are 10 T cell receptor beta chains derived from one specimen sequenced in a study of cytomegalovirus exposure and HLA in healthy donors. PCR used 60 Vbeta primers and 13 Jbeta primers. Assay: immunoSEQ multiplex PCR; the TCRdb copy retains only in-frame clones and omits some. The table has approximately 190,000 clones, more than 65% seen once. The sequencing sample was made of PBMCs. These receptors originate from a man aged 40-55 years in good health and CMV-seropositive.

The gene calls are TRBV6-1 and TRBJ1-4; a possible D gene is TRBD1 (6 bases). The CDR3 runs 13 residues. Germline CDR1 and CDR2: MNHNS and SASEGT. Trimming removed 7 bases at V and 7 bases at J, with 13 bases between. The CDR3 sequence: CASIGGGSEKLFF. DNA for the CDR3: TGTGCCAGCATAGGGGGTGGGAGTGAAAAACTGTTTTTT.

In its sample, this clone was seen a few times. The rearrangement joins TRBV7-2 to TRBJ2-1; D is possibly TRBD1 (6 bases). Germline-derived CDR1 and CDR2 are SGHTA and FQGNSA. This CDR3 comprises 11 residues. Trimming left V 5 bases short and J 11 bases short, with 10 bases between. Here the CDR3 reads CASSAGTQQFF. CDR3 sequence (DNA): TGTGCCAGCAGCGCCGGGACACAGCAGTTCTTC.

This chain uses TRBV5-4 with TRBJ1-2, with D perhaps matching TRBD1 (5 bases). The CDR3 sequence is 14 residues long. The ends were cut back, 4 bases at V and 7 bases at J, with 17 bases in the middle. Looked up from germline, CDR1 is SGHNT and CDR2 is YYREEE (reference sequence). CDR3 sequence (DNA): TGTGCCAGCAGCCCGGGCGGGGGGGATCGTGGCTACACCTTC. Its translation is CASSPGGGDRGYTF.

The chain is built from TRBV6-5 and TRBJ1-2; no reliable D call. CDR1 MNHEY and CDR2 SVGAGI come from the germline V gene. Trimming removed 5 bases from V and 7 bases from J, with 14 bases in between. The CDR3 is 13 residues long. The CDR3 DNA is TGTGCCAGCAGTGAAGGAGGGTTCGGTGGCTACACCTTC. Its protein product is CASSEGGFGGYTF.

The V and J genes are TRBV5-4 and TRBJ2-7; D remains ambiguous. Germline V gene sequence: CDR1 SGHNT, CDR2 YYREEE (reference sequence). This CDR3 has 14 amino acids. The V and J ends lost 2 bases and 0 bases respectively, with 9 bases between them. CDR3 residues: CASSFKSSSYEQYF. The CDR3 DNA is TGTGCCAGCAGCTTCAAGTCGAGCTCCTACGAGCAGTACTTC.

Here the CDR3 DNA reads TGCAGCGTTGAAGTGAGACAGGTTTACAATGAGCAGTTCTTC. This sequence encodes CSVEVRQVYNEQFF. The chain combines TRBV29-1 with TRBJ2-1; possibly TRBD1 for D (6 bases). Germline V gives CDR1 SQVTM, CDR2 ANQGSEA. Trimming took off 1 base at V and 4 bases at J, with 11 bases between the two ends. CDR3 size: 14 residues.

The chain is built from TRBV7-3 and TRBJ2-2; 9 nucleotides line up with TRBD1. J was trimmed by 3 bases and V by 5 bases; bases with no gene match: 10. This CDR3 has 17 residues. The germline V gene encodes CDR1 SGHTA and CDR2 FQGTGA. DNA for the CDR3: TGTGCCAGCAGCCCGGGACAGGGAAGAGGAGACACCGGGGAGCTGTTTTTT. Translated: CASSPGQGRGDTGELFF.

The rearrangement uses TRBV4-2 and TRBJ2-1; 7 bases fit TRBD2. The germline CDR1 and CDR2 sequences are LGHNA and YNFKEQ. This CDR3 is 18 amino acids long. V was pared by 1 base and J by 2 bases, with 11 bases of the junction left unmatched. CDR3: CASSQVLSGVAPYNEQFF. The CDR3 region has the DNA TGTGCCAGCAGCCAAGTCCTGAGCGGGGTAGCTCCCTACAATGAGCAGTTCTTC.

The rearrangement uses TRBV5-1 and TRBJ1-6, with 9 bases matching TRBD1. Germline loops: CDR1 SGHRS, CDR2 YFSETQ. The CDR3 is 17 amino acids. J lost 2 bases, V lost 4 bases, and 7 bases had no gene match. CDR3 nucleotides: TGCGCCAGCAGCCCGGTCCGACAGGGGGCCTATAATTCACCCCTCCACTTT. It codes for CASSPVRQGAYNSPLHF. The variable domain in full, with the rest retrieved from reference TRBV5-1 and TRBJ1-6, is KAGVTQTPRYLIKTRGQQVTLSCSPISGHRSVSWYQQTPGQGLQFLFEYFSETQRNKGNFPGRFSGRQFSNSRSEMNVSTLELGDSALYLCASSPVRQGAYNSPLHFGNGTRLTVT.

The rearrangement uses TRBV14 and TRBJ2-5, with 8 bases lining up with TRBD2. The trim removed 3 bases at V and 2 bases at J, leaving 11 bases unmatched. Germline CDR1 SGHDN, CDR2 FVKESK. CDR3 length: 17 amino acids. The CDR3 region has the DNA TGTGCCAGCAGCCAGAGGTTCGGGACTAGAAAGCAAGAGACCCAGTACTTC. Amino acids: CASSQRFGTRKQETQYF.